The rows below give T cell receptor beta chains drawn from one sample of a study of shared clonotypes between healthy human individuals. Here immunoSEQ multiplex PCR was the method, and the copy in TCRdb shows in-frame clones only, minus some. Altogether about 2.4 million clones are present, more than 85% being singletons, with the ten largest covering around 0.4%. Material for sequencing was naive CD4+ T cells from PBMCs. These receptors were taken from a young man in good health. Some clones in this sample may be carry-over from other donors' samples. Each CDR3 is given with its conserved first and last residue. D genes are given only for firm matches. Size is omitted from some rows. Given values are once, few, many or a class for expanded clones.

TRBJ2-5,-,TRBV4-1,-,CASSQLGLYQETQYF,TGCGCCAGCAGCCAGTTGGGATTGTACCAAGAGACCCAGTACTTC
TRBJ2-5,TRBD2,TRBV6-1,-,CASSGDWAGEETQYF,TGTGCCAGCAGTGGGGATTGGGCGGGAGAGGAGACCCAGTACTTC
TRBJ1-2,TRBD1,TRBV19,once,CASSTTGDWSGYTF,TGTGCCAGTAGTACCACAGGGGATTGGAGTGGCTACACCTTC
TRBJ2-7,-,TRBV27,-,CASSNLDSPRRAYEQYF,TGTGCCAGCAGTAACTTGGACAGTCCAAGGCGTGCCTACGAGCAGTACTTC
TRBJ2-1,TRBD2,TRBV19,-,CASSPRTSGRADEQFF,TGTGCCAGTAGCCCGAGGACTAGCGGGAGGGCCGATGAGCAGTTCTTC
TRBJ1-2,-,TRBV10-3,-,CAISETLTYDYGYTF,TGTGCCATCAGTGAGACTCTGACATACGACTATGGCTACACCTTC
TRBJ2-7,TRBD2,TRBV7-6,-,CASSLAVGTSGRFLAEQYF,TGTGCCAGCAGCTTAGCGGTTGGGACTAGCGGGAGGTTTCTGGCCGAGCAGTACTTC
TRBJ2-1,TRBD2,TRBV25-1,-,CATIERGGVNEQFF,TGTGCCACCATAGAGCGGGGAGGGGTCAATGAGCAGTTCTTC
TRBJ2-1,-,TRBV5-8,-,CASSLVAENEQFF,TGTGCCAGCAGCTTAGTCGCGGAGAATGAGCAGTTCTTC
TRBJ2-2,-,TRBV5-4,-,CANEGGSGELFF,TGTGCCAACGAAGGGGGTAGCGGGGAGCTGTTTTTT